The 15 T cell receptor beta chains below come from one sample, sequenced in a study of blood T cell repertoires in COVID-19. Only in-frame clones appear in the TCRdb table, and some are missing; sequencing was by immunoSEQ multiplex PCR. The sample includes about 220,000 clones, roughly nine tenths of them seen just once. The material sequenced was PBMCs or T cells enriched from blood (not recorded which). These receptors originate from a woman aged 18-29 years in a cohort exposed to, infected with or recovered from COVID-19 (not recorded which).

About this clone itself: The sample carries other DNA sequences with the same CDR3. The rearrangement uses TRBV7-3 and TRBJ2-1, with 7 nucleotides matching TRBD1. CDR3 length equals 15 residues. Per germline, CDR1 SGHTA and CDR2 FQGTGA. The ends lost 1 base at V and 3 bases at J; junction bases unmatched: 3. The CDR3 region is CASSLIAGGYNEQFF. The CDR3 DNA sequence: TGTGCCAGCAGCTTAATTGCAGGGGGCTACAATGAGCAGTTCTTC.

The V call is TRBV5-4, the J call TRBJ2-3; TRBD2 aligns across 9 bases. The junction had 3 bases not matched to a gene; V was cut back by 0 bases and J by 4 bases. CDR3 size: 15 residues. Per the germline V gene, CDR1 is SGHNT and CDR2 is YYREEE (reference sequence). The CDR3 here is CASSLGGLAPDTQYF. The CDR3 DNA sequence: TGTGCCAGCAGCTTGGGGGGACTAGCTCCAGATACGCAGTATTTT.

This clone has a single count. The rearrangement links TRBV18 to TRBJ1-5; no firm D call. CDR3 length: 16 residues. Germline loops: CDR1 KGHSH, CDR2 LQKENI. V was shortened by 6 bases and J by 1 base, with 16 bases between the two germline ends. The CDR3 is CASSPTSGGSNQPQHF. The CDR3 coding sequence is TGTGCCAGCTCGCCAACAAGTGGAGGGAGCAATCAGCCCCAGCATTTT.

The chain recombines TRBV5-1 with TRBJ2-3; 12 bases map to TRBD2. The CDR3 consists of 14 residues. V lost 3 bases, J lost 6 bases, and 2 bases stayed unmatched. Per germline, CDR1 SGHRS and CDR2 YFSETQ. The CDR3 reads CASSSGTSGDTQYF. The CDR3 DNA sequence: TGCGCCAGCAGCTCCGGGACTAGCGGGGATACGCAGTATTTT.

The rearrangement uses TRBV4-2 and TRBJ2-2; 7 bases are shared with TRBD1. Germline-derived CDR1 and CDR2 are LGHNA and YNFKEQ. V gave up 0 bases and J gave up 0 bases; unmatched junction bases: 13. The CDR3 extends over 20 amino acids. CDR3 in amino acids: CASSQDPPTGFRANTGELFF. The CDR3 coding sequence is TGTGCCAGCAGCCAAGATCCCCCGACAGGGTTTCGGGCGAACACCGGGGAGCTGTTTTTT.

V gene TRBV2 combines with J gene TRBJ2-1, with D possibly being TRBD1 (6 bases). Germline-derived CDR1 and CDR2 are SNHLY and FYNNEI. V gave up 6 bases and J gave up 0 bases, with 9 bases separating them. This CDR3 is 14 amino acids long. The CDR3 sequence is CASSPRGSYNEQFF. CDR3 DNA: TGTGCCAGCAGCCCCAGGGGCTCCTACAATGAGCAGTTCTTC.

The rearrangement uses TRBV21-1 and TRBJ1-6; the table's D gene call, TRBD1, was not cross checked with the DNA. TRBV21-1 counts as a pseudogene. This CDR3 contains 20 residues. CDR3 sequence (DNA): TGTGCCAGCAGCAACGACCCGGACAGAGGAGGACTCAACTATAATTCACCCCTCCACTTT. Translating it yields CASSNDPDRGGLNYNSPLHF.

J is TRBJ1-1 and V is TRBV28; D remains ambiguous. Germline V gives CDR1 MDHEN, CDR2 SYDVKM. Trimming removed 0 bases from V and 0 bases from J, with 5 bases in between. The CDR3 contains 14 residues. CDR3: CASSLWQMNTEAFF. As DNA, the CDR3 is TGTGCCAGCAGTTTATGGCAGATGAACACTGAAGCTTTCTTT.

The chain recombines TRBV19 with TRBJ1-2; 10 nucleotides line up with TRBD1. The CDR3 contains 15 residues. The junction had 4 bases not matched to a gene; V was cut back by 3 bases and J by 3 bases. The germline CDR1 and CDR2 sequences are LNHDA and SQIVND (reference sequence). CDR3 coding DNA: TGTGCCAGTAGTATTGACAGGGGGCTAGACTATGGCTACACCTTC. Protein sequence: CASSIDRGLDYGYTF. Full variable domain (outside the CDR3, taken from reference TRBV19 and TRBJ1-2): DGGITQSPKYLFRKEGQNVTLSCEQNLNHDAMYWYRQDPGQGLRLIYYSQIVNDFQKGDIAEGYSVSREKKESFPLTVTSAQKNPTAFYLCASSIDRGLDYGYTFGSGTRLTVV.

The rearrangement joins TRBV6-1 to TRBJ2-7; 8 bases fit TRBD2. Germline values: CDR1 MNHNS, CDR2 SASEGT. The V segment lost 2 bases and the J segment 2 bases; nucleotides outside the gene matches: 5. The CDR3 loop spans 15 amino acids. The CDR3 loop is CASSERDSGAYEQYF. The CDR3 region has the DNA TGTGCCAGCAGTGAAAGGGATAGCGGGGCCTACGAGCAGTACTTC.

A note on this clone: Additional DNA sequences in this sample encode the identical CDR3. V usage is TRBV15 and J usage is TRBJ2-7; 7 bases agree with TRBD1. The CDR3 has 14 amino acids. Trimming removed 9 bases from V and 3 bases from J; junction bases left unmatched: 11. Germline V gene lookup returns CDR1 LNHNV and CDR2 YYDKDF (reference sequence). The CDR3 nucleotides read TGTGCCACGAGCCCCAGGACAGGAGTCTACGAGCAGTACTTC. Its translation is CATSPRTGVYEQYF.

The CDR3 sequence is CASSPYREHEQFF. CDR3 DNA sequence: TGTGCCAGCTCACCATACAGGGAGCATGAGCAGTTCTTC. The chain is built from TRBV18 and TRBJ2-1; D is possibly TRBD1 (6 bases). Germline lookup yields CDR1 KGHSH and CDR2 LQKENI. V lost 2 bases, J lost 8 bases, and 10 bases lay in between. The CDR3 has 13 residues.

The chain uses TRBV30 and TRBJ1-4, with D unclear. CDR3 length: 15 residues. V lost 3 bases to trimming and J lost 0 bases, with 11 bases between them. CDR1 and CDR2 (germline): GTSNPN, SVGIG (reference sequence). In DNA, the CDR3 is TGTGCCTGGAGATGGGTCGGGTCAACTAATGAAAAACTGTTTTTT. This gives the protein CAWRWVGSTNEKLFF.

The rearrangement links TRBV2 to TRBJ2-2, with 9 bases identical to TRBD1. From germline, CDR1 is SNHLY and CDR2 FYNNEI. The CDR3 runs 14 residues. V lost 10 bases to trimming and J lost 4 bases; unmatched junction nucleotides: 7. The CDR3 sequence: CATAGTGITGELFF. As DNA, the CDR3 is TGTGCCACCGCCGGGACAGGGATCACCGGGGAGCTGTTTTTT.

This rearrangement joins TRBV27 to TRBJ1-5; maybe TRBD1 (6 bases). With 4 bases removed from V and 6 bases from J, the gap between germline ends came to 13 bases. In germline, CDR1 is MNHEY, CDR2 SMNVEV (reference sequence). The CDR3 spans 14 residues. CDR3 DNA: TGTGCCAGCAGTTCAGGGGAAAGGGCTCAGCCCCAGCATTTT. The encoded protein is CASSSGERAQPQHF.